The 5 T cell receptor beta chains below come from one sample, sequenced in a study of blood T cell repertoires in COVID-19. Clones were read by immunoSEQ multiplex PCR, and TCRdb kept only the in-frame ones, dropping some. The sample lists approximately 290,000 clones, roughly 91% occurring once. Sequenced sample: peripheral blood. Every receptor here comes from a woman aged 25-40 years with COVID-19, enrolled during active disease.

This clone has ten or more counts. This chain links TRBV7-9 with TRBJ2-7, with D maybe TRBD1 (5 bases). The V end was cut by 0 bases, the J end by 2 bases, with 8 bases between. CDR1 and CDR2 from the germline V gene are SEHNR and FQNEAQ (reference sequence). This CDR3 spans 14 amino acids. The CDR3 DNA follows: TGTGCCAGCAGCTTAGCAGGGGTGACCTACGAGCAGTACTTC. Its protein product is CASSLAGVTYEQYF.

The chain couples TRBV5-1 to TRBJ2-5; possible D gene TRBD2, 6 bases. The CDR3 runs 15 residues. Per germline, CDR1 SGHRS and CDR2 YFSETQ. Trimming cost V 7 bases and J 5 bases, with 21 bases left between them. CDR3 loop: CASGSGLYSGETQYF. The CDR3 coding sequence is TGCGCCAGCGGGAGCGGGCTATACTCGGGGGAGACCCAGTACTTC. Combining the CDR3 with reference TRBV5-1 and TRBJ2-5 gives the whole variable domain KAGVTQTPRYLIKTRGQQVTLSCSPISGHRSVSWYQQTPGQGLQFLFEYFSETQRNKGNFPGRFSGRQFSNSRSEMNVSTLELGDSALYLCASGSGLYSGETQYFGPGTRLLVL.

The V and J genes are TRBV6-5 and TRBJ1-3; 7 bases align to TRBD1. This CDR3 contains 15 residues. Germline V gene lookup returns CDR1 MNHEY and CDR2 SVGAGI. Germline trimming cut 6 bases from V and 7 bases from J; bases unmatched to any gene: 12. DNA of the CDR3: TGTGCCAGCAGACGAGCCACAGGGGTGGGTAACACCATATATTTT. It is translated as CASRRATGVGNTIYF.

The genes are TRBV10-1 and TRBJ1-1; D might be TRBD1 (5 bases). V was trimmed by 2 bases and J by 6 bases, leaving 10 bases between them. This CDR3 is built from 13 residues. Germline lookup yields CDR1 WNHNN and CDR2 SYGVQD (reference sequence). CDR3 amino acids: CASSEGQGSEAFF. DNA for the CDR3: TGCGCCAGCAGTGAGGGGCAGGGTTCTGAAGCTTTCTTT.

This rearrangement joins TRBV7-9 to TRBJ2-6; TRBD1 matches at 8 bases. The CDR3 runs 16 residues. Trimming took 6 bases from V and 4 from J; bases not matched to a gene: 8. CDR1 is SEHNR and CDR2 is FQNEAQ in the germline V gene (reference sequence). The chain's CDR3 is CASSPDRGSGANVLTF. The CDR3, as DNA: TGTGCCAGCAGTCCCGACAGGGGCTCCGGGGCCAACGTCCTGACTTTC.